These 5 T cell receptor beta chains originate from one sample sequenced in a study of CXCR3-negative and CXCR3-positive naive CD8 T cells. Researchers prepared the TRB cDNA libraries using 5' RACE with UMI labels. TCRdb re-analyzed the 5' RACE reads; it lists each CDR3 protein once, without DNA. The sample spans fewer than 95,000 distinct CDR3 sequences; the ten largest clones claim 1.1%. Input material: naive CXCR3- CD8+ T cells from blood. The subset here: CD45RO-CCR7+CD27+CD95- naive CD8+ T cells lacking CXCR3 (TNR3-). These receptors came from a human donor in good health. Some clones in this sample may be carry-over from other donors' samples.

V is TRBV6-2 or TRBV6-3 and J is TRBJ2-7; checking the TCRdb D call of TRBD2 is not possible without DNA. The CDR3 contains 17 residues. From germline, CDR1 is MNHEY and CDR2 SVGEGT. This CDR3 reads CASSHLGGLAEIYEQYF.

This sequence joins TRBV6-6 and TRBJ2-6. Germline CDR1 is MNHNY and CDR2 is SVGAGI (reference sequence). The CDR3 sequence is 15 residues long. CDR3 loop: CASSKLSSGANVLTF.

The chain combines TRBV9 with TRBJ2-1. The CDR3 covers 15 residues. Germline V gene lookup returns CDR1 SGDLS and CDR2 YYNGEE. The CDR3 loop reads CASSLSTTRYNEQFF.

The chain couples TRBV12-3 or TRBV12-4 to TRBJ2-1; the TRBD2 assignment by TCRdb is unverifiable without DNA. This CDR3 spans 18 amino acids. This chain's CDR3 is CASSQGLAGGLSYNEQFF.

The V and J genes are TRBV7-9 and TRBJ2-1; with no DNA, the TCRdb D assignment of TRBD1 cannot be verified. The germline CDR1 and CDR2 sequences are SEHNR and FQNEAQ (reference sequence). This CDR3 spans 15 amino acids. The CDR3 is CASSPSGQGRGEQFF.